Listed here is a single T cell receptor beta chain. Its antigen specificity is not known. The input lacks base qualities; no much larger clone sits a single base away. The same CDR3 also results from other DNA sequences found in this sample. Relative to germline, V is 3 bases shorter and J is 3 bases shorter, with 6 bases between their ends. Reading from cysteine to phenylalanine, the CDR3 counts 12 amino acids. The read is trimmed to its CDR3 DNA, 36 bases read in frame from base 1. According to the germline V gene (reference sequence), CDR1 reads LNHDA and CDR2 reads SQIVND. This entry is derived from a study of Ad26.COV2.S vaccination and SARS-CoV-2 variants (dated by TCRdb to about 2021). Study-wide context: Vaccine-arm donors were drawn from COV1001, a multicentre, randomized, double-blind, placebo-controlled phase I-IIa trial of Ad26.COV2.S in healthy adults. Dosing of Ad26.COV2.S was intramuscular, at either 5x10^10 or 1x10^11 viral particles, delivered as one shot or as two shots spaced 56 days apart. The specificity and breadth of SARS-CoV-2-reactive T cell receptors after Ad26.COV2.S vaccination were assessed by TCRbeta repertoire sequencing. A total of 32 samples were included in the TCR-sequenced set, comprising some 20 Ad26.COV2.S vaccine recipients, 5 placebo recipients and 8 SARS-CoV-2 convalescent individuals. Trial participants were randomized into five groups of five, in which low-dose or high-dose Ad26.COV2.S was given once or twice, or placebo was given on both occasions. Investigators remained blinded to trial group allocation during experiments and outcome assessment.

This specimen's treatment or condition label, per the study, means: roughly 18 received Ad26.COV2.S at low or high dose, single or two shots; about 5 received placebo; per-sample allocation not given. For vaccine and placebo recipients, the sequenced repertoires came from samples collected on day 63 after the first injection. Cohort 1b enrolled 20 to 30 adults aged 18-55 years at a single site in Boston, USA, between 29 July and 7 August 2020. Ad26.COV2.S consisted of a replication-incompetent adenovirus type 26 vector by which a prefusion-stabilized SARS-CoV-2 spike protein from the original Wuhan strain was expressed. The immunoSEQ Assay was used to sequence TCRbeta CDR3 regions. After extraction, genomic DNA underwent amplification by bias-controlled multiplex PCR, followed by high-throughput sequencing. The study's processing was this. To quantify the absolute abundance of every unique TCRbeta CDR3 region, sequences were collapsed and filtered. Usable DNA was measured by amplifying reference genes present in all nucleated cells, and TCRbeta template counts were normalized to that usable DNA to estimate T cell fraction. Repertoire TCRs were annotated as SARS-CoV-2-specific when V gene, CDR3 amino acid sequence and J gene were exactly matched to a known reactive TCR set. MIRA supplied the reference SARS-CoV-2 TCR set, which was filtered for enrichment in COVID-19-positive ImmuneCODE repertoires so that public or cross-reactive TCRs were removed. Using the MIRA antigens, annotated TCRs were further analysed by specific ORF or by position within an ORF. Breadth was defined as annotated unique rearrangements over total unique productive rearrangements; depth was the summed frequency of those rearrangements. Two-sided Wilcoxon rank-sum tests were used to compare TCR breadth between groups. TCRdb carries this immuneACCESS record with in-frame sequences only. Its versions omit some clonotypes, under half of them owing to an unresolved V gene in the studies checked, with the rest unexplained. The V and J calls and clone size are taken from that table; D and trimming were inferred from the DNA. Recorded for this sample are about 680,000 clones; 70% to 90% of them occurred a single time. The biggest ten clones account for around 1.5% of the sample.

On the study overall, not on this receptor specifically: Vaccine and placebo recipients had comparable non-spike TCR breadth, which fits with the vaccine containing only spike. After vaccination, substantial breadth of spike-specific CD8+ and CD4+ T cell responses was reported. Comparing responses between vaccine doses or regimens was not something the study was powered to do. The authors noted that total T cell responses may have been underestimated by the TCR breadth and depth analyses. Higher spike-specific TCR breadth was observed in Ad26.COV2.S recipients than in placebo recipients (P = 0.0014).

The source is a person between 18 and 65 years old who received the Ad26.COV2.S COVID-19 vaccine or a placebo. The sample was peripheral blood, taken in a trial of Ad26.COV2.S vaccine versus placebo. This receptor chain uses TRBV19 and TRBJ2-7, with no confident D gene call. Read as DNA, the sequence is TGTGCCAGTAGTATTATGGGCTACGAGCAGTACTTC. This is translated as CASSIMGYEQYF.